The next 21 T cell receptor beta chains were all read from a single sample in a study of T cells in Graves' hyperthyroidism and ophthalmopathy. Researchers amplified the TCR beta CDR3 regions from RNA transcripts. Initially, a first-round RT-PCR of the TCR CDR3 employed the HTBI primer set. TCRdb re-called the multiplex PCR reads through MiXCR, storing one row per CDR3 protein. Among about 96,000 distinct CDR3 sequences listed, about 51% were seen once. Input material: blood. These receptors all stem from a woman in her forties with Graves' hyperthyroidism.

The chain recombines TRBV15 with TRBJ1-1, with D uncertain. The CDR3 runs 13 residues. Germline V gives CDR1 LNHNV, CDR2 YYDKDF (reference sequence). Trimming removed 0 bases at V and 8 bases at J, with 10 bases between. CDR3 region: CATSRDHWGEAFF. CDR3 bases: TGTGCCACCAGCAGAGATCATTGGGGAGAAGCTTTCTTT.

The chain links TRBV7-2 to TRBJ1-2; tentative D call: TRBD1 (6 bases). Looked up from germline, CDR1 is SGHTA and CDR2 is FQGNSA. The CDR3 totals 17 residues. Trimming left V 3 bases short and J 2 bases short, with 19 bases between. The CDR3 DNA is TGTGCCAGCAGCTTTACAAACACCGGGGGCGGGAACTATGGCTACACCTTC. The encoded protein is CASSFTNTGGGNYGYTF. The whole variable domain, remainder taken from reference TRBV7-2 and TRBJ1-2, is GAGVSQSPSNKVTEKGKDVELRCDPISGHTALYWYRQSLGQGLEFLIYFQGNSAPDKSGLPSDRFSAERTGGSVSTLTIQRTQQEDSAVYLCASSFTNTGGGNYGYTFGSGTRLTVV.

The chain combines TRBV10-3 with TRBJ1-2; TRBD1 agrees at 7 bases. After removal of 4 bases from V and 0 bases from J, the junction contained 5 bases not matched to a gene. Per the germline V gene, CDR1 is ENHRY and CDR2 is SYGVKD. The CDR3 spans 15 residues. CDR3 region: CAISASGTANYGYTF. The DNA for the CDR3 is TGTGCCATCAGTGCTAGTGGGACAGCTAACTATGGCTACACCTTC.

The gene calls are TRBV29-1 and TRBJ2-7; tentatively, D is TRBD2 (6 bases). Trimming left V 7 bases short and J 2 bases short, with 15 bases between. The germline V gene has CDR1 SQVTM and CDR2 ANQGSEA. The CDR3 runs to 13 residues. CDR3 DNA sequence: TGCAGCGACCTTCAGGGAGGTCCCTACGAGCAGTACTTC. Translated, it gives CSDLQGGPYEQYF.

There are a few counts of this clonotype. The chain combines TRBV25-1 with TRBJ1-1, with TRBD1 matching 8 bases. Losses at the gene ends were 5 bases for V and 10 bases for J; bases not matched to a gene: 6. The germline CDR1 and CDR2 sequences are MGHDK and SYGVNS. The CDR3 consists of 12 residues. The CDR3 loop reads CASSSGQGGAFF. CDR3 DNA: TGTGCCAGCAGTTCCGGACAGGGTGGAGCTTTCTTT.

CDR3 sequence (DNA): TGTGCCAGCAAAATGGGGTGGACCCAGTACTTC. Translating gives CASKMGWTQYF. This chain joins TRBV2 and TRBJ2-5; no definite D call. Trimming took 7 bases from V and 7 from J, leaving 10 bases between them. Per the germline V gene, CDR1 is SNHLY and CDR2 is FYNNEI. This CDR3 is 11 amino acids long.

This clonotype was seen many times. Here the CDR3 reads CASSLNGRYSNQPQHF. The CDR3 region has the DNA TGTGCCAGCAGCTTGAACGGAAGATATAGCAATCAGCCCCAGCATTTT. The chain is built from TRBV5-6 and TRBJ1-5; no clear D gene. Trimming removed 1 base at V and 0 bases at J, with 11 bases between. CDR1 is SGHDT, CDR2 YYEEEE, per germline. The length of the CDR3 is 16 residues.

This clonotype appeared a few times. V is TRBV10-2 and J is TRBJ2-7, with D perhaps TRBD1 or TRBD2 (6 bases each). The germline CDR1 and CDR2 sequences are WSHSY and SAAADI. Trimming removed 3 bases from V and 6 bases from J, with 15 bases in between. There are 14 residues in the CDR3. As DNA, the CDR3 is TGCGCCAGCAGTGAAGAAGGGGGACTTGTCGAGCAGTACTTC. Translated: CASSEEGGLVEQYF.

The chain recombines TRBV10-2 with TRBJ1-5, with TRBD1 matching 9 bases. J gave up 6 bases and V 5 bases, and 5 bases lay outside the gene matches. The germline V gene has CDR1 WSHSY and CDR2 SAAADI. This CDR3 comprises 14 residues. The CDR3 DNA reads as TGCGCCAGCAGTCCCGGGACAGGGACTCAGCCCCAGCATTTT. Translating gives CASSPGTGTQPQHF.

The chain carries TRBV29-1 and TRBJ1-5; D is perhaps TRBD1 (5 bases). The CDR3 covers 12 residues. CDR1 and CDR2 from the germline V gene are SQVTM and ANQGSEA. V gave up 3 bases and J gave up 7 bases, with 10 bases separating them. CDR3 nucleotide sequence: TGCAGCGTTGAGGCGGGGGGACAGCCCCAGCATTTT. Amino acid sequence: CSVEAGGQPQHF.

This clonotype was picked up many times. The V gene is TRBV2, the J gene TRBJ2-7; no clear D. V gave up 6 bases and J gave up 7 bases, with 13 bases separating them. CDR1 and CDR2 from the germline V gene are SNHLY and FYNNEI. This CDR3 comprises 12 residues. This CDR3 reads CASSRYPEEQYF. CDR3 bases: TGTGCCAGCAGCAGATACCCAGAGGAGCAGTACTTC.

The rearrangement links TRBV2 to TRBJ1-2; 8 bases align to TRBD1. Germline-derived CDR1 and CDR2 are SNHLY and FYNNEI. V trimming: 7 bases; J trimming: 7 bases; junction bases outside the gene matches: 8. This CDR3 comprises 13 residues. The CDR3 reads CASTLDRGGGYTF. DNA of the CDR3: TGTGCCAGCACCCTCGACAGGGGTGGTGGCTACACCTTC.

Comment on this clonotype: With a much larger clone just one base away, this may be a read error. The chain employs TRBV27 and TRBJ1-5, with a tentative D call TRBD1 (6 bases). This CDR3 is 15 amino acids long. Germline assignment: CDR1 MNHEY and CDR2 SMNVEV (reference sequence). The DNA for the CDR3 is TGTGCCAGCGGTTTAGGTGCAGGGGGCAATCAGCCCCAGCATTTT. Its translation: CASGLGAGGNQPQHF.

A few counts support this clonotype. This chain links TRBV10-3 with TRBJ1-6, with 9 bases that match TRBD1. The germline CDR1 and CDR2 sequences are ENHRY and SYGVKD. V lost 9 bases to trimming and J lost 8 bases; unmatched junction nucleotides: 5. The CDR3 loop spans 13 amino acids. CDR3 amino acids: CAIQTGGDSPLHF. CDR3 in DNA: TGTGCCATTCAAACAGGGGGCGATTCACCCCTCCACTTT.

CDR3 nucleotide sequence: TGTGCCATCAGTGGGACAGGGATAGGACATGGCTACACCTTC. Amino acids: CAISGTGIGHGYTF. V and J are TRBV10-3 and TRBJ1-2; 8 positions agree with TRBD1. After removal of 4 bases from V and 6 bases from J, the junction contained 7 bases not matched to a gene. The CDR3 totals 14 residues. Germline V gene data show CDR1 as ENHRY and CDR2 as SYGVKD.

This chain uses TRBV7-9 with TRBJ2-2; 14 bases are shared with TRBD2. Germline V CDR1 and CDR2: SEHNR, FQNEAQ (reference sequence). The CDR3 runs to 17 residues. Trimming took 5 bases from V and 4 from J; bases not matched to a gene: 6. Here the CDR3 DNA reads TGTGCCAGCAGCCAGGGACTAGCGGGAGCCGGCACCGGGGAGCTGTTTTTT. It translates to CASSQGLAGAGTGELFF.

The chain's CDR3 is CASSLEGGSNQPQHF. Here the CDR3 DNA reads TGTGCCAGCAGCTTAGAGGGGGGGAGCAATCAGCCCCAGCATTTT. V and J are TRBV7-2 and TRBJ1-5, with a tentative D call TRBD1 (6 bases). The CDR3 has 15 amino acids. Germline assignment: CDR1 SGHTA and CDR2 FQGNSA. Trimming stripped 1 base from V and 1 base from J, with 8 bases between.

The count of this clonotype is one. V usage is TRBV20-1 and J usage is TRBJ2-5, with unresolved D. Germline CDR1 and CDR2: DFQATT and SNEGSKA (reference sequence). V lost 3 bases and J 4 bases, leaving 9 bases between the germline ends. This CDR3 region has 12 residues. The CDR3 region has the DNA TGCAGTGCTAGTTTCCCCCCAGAGACCCAGTACTTC. This translates into CSASFPPETQYF.

In its sample, this clonotype was seen many times. The chain combines TRBV9 with TRBJ2-5, with TRBD2 as a possible D gene (5 bases). Between the trimmed V and J ends, which lost 1 base and 1 base, there was a span of 11 bases. CDR1 is SGDLS and CDR2 is YYNGEE in the germline V gene. The CDR3 has 15 amino acids. The CDR3 region is CASSVRGGPQETQYF. CDR3 nucleotide sequence: TGTGCCAGCAGCGTACGGGGTGGACCCCAAGAGACCCAGTACTTC.

Here the CDR3 DNA reads TGTGCCAGCAGTTTTGGAAAGGGGCGGGAGACCCAGTACTTC. Translation gives CASSFGKGRETQYF. V usage is TRBV28 and J usage is TRBJ2-5; TRBD1 might be the D (5 bases). With 3 bases removed from V and 5 bases from J, the gap between germline ends came to 13 bases. The CDR3 is made up of 14 amino acids. Germline V gene data show CDR1 as MDHEN and CDR2 as SYDVKM.

The J gene is TRBJ1-1, the V gene TRBV25-1; D might be TRBD1 (6 bases). Trimming removed 6 bases from V and 1 base from J, with 9 bases in between. From germline, CDR1 is MGHDK and CDR2 SYGVNS. The CDR3 length is 13 residues. CDR3 coding DNA: TGTGCCAGCAGGGCGGACAGGAACACTGAAGCTTTCTTT. Residues: CASRADRNTEAFF.